Shown below are 13 T cell receptor beta chains from a single sample sequenced in a study of blood T cells in healthy people across ages. A J-beta primer mix and a sample-barcoded 5' primer were used in a second PCR of roughly 7 to 12 cycles. MiXCR, applied by TCRdb to the 5' RACE reads, yields one record per CDR3 protein. Counted here are hundreds of thousands of distinct CDR3 sequences, around 45% occurring once; the ten biggest clones make up under 35%. The sample taken for sequencing was blood. These receptors all come from a woman aged 60-75 years in good health.

The V call is TRBV6-2 or TRBV6-3, the J call TRBJ2-4, with 10 nucleotides matching TRBD1. Germline loops: CDR1 MNHEY, CDR2 SVGEGT. V lost 6 bases, J lost 1 base, and 12 bases stayed unmatched. This CDR3 region has 18 residues. Here the CDR3 reads CASSLRTGGRVAKNIQYF. The CDR3 DNA reads TGTGCCAGCAGCCTAAGGACAGGGGGGAGGGTTGCCAAAAACATTCAGTACTTC.

This clonotype was observed a handful of times. The chain carries TRBV20-1 and TRBJ2-7, with D perhaps assigned TRBD1 or TRBD2 (6 bases each). The end of the DNA aligns better with TRBJ2-4, so the J call may be wrong. The CDR3 runs to 13 residues. Germline loops: CDR1 DFQATT, CDR2 SNEGSKA (reference sequence). The CDR3 sequence is CSASARRGDIQYF. The CDR3 DNA reads TGCAGTGCTAGCGCCAGGAGGGGGGACATTCAGTACTTC.

This chain connects TRBV5-5 to TRBJ1-6; a weak D match, TRBD1 (5 bases). The germline V gene has CDR1 SGHKS and CDR2 YYEKEE (reference sequence). V lost 3 bases and J 11 bases, leaving 18 bases between the germline ends. The CDR3 has 15 residues. CDR3 sequence (DNA): TGTGCCAGCAGCTGGAAGGGACCGGAGGGAACACCCCTCCACTTT. Its translation is CASSWKGPEGTPLHF.

The chain carries TRBV27 and TRBJ2-7; D call uncertain. CDR3 length: 14 residues. Looked up from germline, CDR1 is MNHEY and CDR2 is SMNVEV (reference sequence). The V gene lost 3 bases and the J gene lost 7 bases, with 16 bases spanning the gap. The CDR3 DNA follows: TGTGCCAGCAGTTTCGGCGGAGCGACTGGAGAGCAGTACTTC. Translation: CASSFGGATGEQYF.

J is TRBJ2-7 and V is TRBV6-2 or TRBV6-3; 13 positions match TRBD2. V was clipped by 6 bases and J by 4 bases; unmatched bases: 9. Germline V gene lookup returns CDR1 MNHEY and CDR2 SVGEGT. The CDR3 is made up of 16 amino acids. DNA of the CDR3: TGTGCCAGCAGGAAAAATGGACTAGCGGGAGAATACGAGCAGTACTTC. Translation gives CASRKNGLAGEYEQYF.

The chain has TRBV29-1 and TRBJ2-3; unclear D gene. Germline V lookup: CDR1 SQVTM, CDR2 ANQGSEA. The germline V and J ends were trimmed by 4 bases and 0 bases, with 8 bases remaining between them. The CDR3 is 13 residues long. The CDR3 reads CSVGPESTDTQYF. The CDR3 coding sequence is TGCAGCGTTGGTCCAGAAAGCACAGATACGCAGTATTTT.

The rearrangement uses TRBV20-1 and TRBJ2-1; 13 nucleotides agree with TRBD2. The germline V gene encodes CDR1 DFQATT and CDR2 SNEGSKA (reference sequence). CDR3 length: 15 residues. V shed 6 bases and J 7 bases; nucleotides not matched to a gene: 9. CDR3 sequence reads: CSAPGLAGKTNEQFF. The CDR3 coding sequence is TGCAGTGCACCGGGACTAGCGGGAAAAACTAATGAGCAGTTCTTC.

The rearrangement links TRBV28 to TRBJ1-6; 7 bases align to TRBD1. The CDR3 sequence is 15 residues long. Germline loops: CDR1 MDHEN, CDR2 SYDVKM. The ends lost 6 bases at V and 7 bases at J; junction bases unmatched: 9. The CDR3 spells CASSFQGGQNSPLHF. CDR3 DNA sequence: TGTGCCAGCAGCTTCCAAGGGGGCCAGAATTCACCCCTCCACTTT.

The V gene is TRBV24-1, the J gene TRBJ2-5; maybe TRBD1 (5 bases). V lost 6 bases, J lost 2 bases, and 12 bases lay in between. CDR3 size: 14 residues. CDR1 is KGHDR and CDR2 is SFDVKD in the germline V gene. The CDR3 sequence: CATSQRQGQETQYF. In DNA form, the CDR3 reads TGTGCCACCAGTCAGCGTCAGGGACAAGAGACCCAGTACTTC.

The rearrangement links TRBV7-2 to TRBJ2-7; no clear D gene. Trimming took off 1 base at V and 1 base at J, with 11 bases between the two ends. Germline V gene lookup returns CDR1 SGHTA and CDR2 FQGNSA. This CDR3 comprises 15 residues. CDR3 nucleotides: TGTGCCAGCAGCTTAGGTGCTAGGGATTCCTACGAGCAGTACTTC. Its protein product is CASSLGARDSYEQYF. The whole variable domain, remainder taken from reference TRBV7-2 and TRBJ2-7, is GAGVSQSPSNKVTEKGKDVELRCDPISGHTALYWYRQSLGQGLEFLIYFQGNSAPDKSGLPSDRFSAERTGGSVSTLTIQRTQQEDSAVYLCASSLGARDSYEQYFGPGTRLTVT.

This clonotype was found many times. The chain has TRBV29-1 and TRBJ2-7; perhaps TRBD1 as D (6 bases). Looked up from germline, CDR1 is SQVTM and CDR2 is ANQGSEA. The CDR3 is made up of 11 amino acids. V was shortened by 4 bases and J by 6 bases, with 10 bases between the two germline ends. The CDR3 region has the DNA TGCAGCGTTGGGGAAGGGGGCGAGCAGTACTTC. As protein: CSVGEGGEQYF.

This clonotype was counted ten times or more. V is TRBV27 and J is TRBJ2-7; TRBD2 might be the D (5 bases). Trimming removed 4 bases from V and 0 bases from J, with 10 bases in between. The CDR3 runs 14 residues. Germline values: CDR1 MNHEY, CDR2 SMNVEV (reference sequence). This chain's CDR3 is CASSYTGYSYEQYF. The CDR3 nucleotides are TGTGCCAGCAGTTATACGGGATACTCCTACGAGCAGTACTTC.

The V call is TRBV20-1, the J call TRBJ1-1; 9 bases are a match to TRBD1. Per germline, CDR1 DFQATT and CDR2 SNEGSKA (reference sequence). The CDR3 length is 12 residues. Trimming removed 6 bases from V and 7 bases from J; junction bases left unmatched: 6. The CDR3 DNA reads TGCAGTGCAACAGACAGGGGGTATGAAGCTTTCTTT. Translated, it gives CSATDRGYEAFF.